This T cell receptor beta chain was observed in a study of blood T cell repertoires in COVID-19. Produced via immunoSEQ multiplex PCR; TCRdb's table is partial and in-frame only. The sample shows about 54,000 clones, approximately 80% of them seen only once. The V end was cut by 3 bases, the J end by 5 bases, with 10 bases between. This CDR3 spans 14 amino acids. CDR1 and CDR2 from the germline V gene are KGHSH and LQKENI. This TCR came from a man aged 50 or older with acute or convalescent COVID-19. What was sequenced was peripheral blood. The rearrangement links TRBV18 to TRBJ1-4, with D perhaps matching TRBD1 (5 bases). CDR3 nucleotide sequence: TGTGCCAGCTCACCGCAGGGTGCCAATGAAAAACTGTTTTTT. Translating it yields CASSPQGANEKLFF.